One and the same sample provided the 16 T cell receptor beta chains below, sequenced in a study of tumor and adjacent non-tumor tissue in lung cancer. The template was RNA from unsorted bulk tissue. TCRbeta libraries were built with three rounds of nested PCR, modified from ARM-PCR. TCRdb re-derived calls from the multiplex PCR reads in MiXCR, one entry per CDR3 protein. The data hold 65,000 to 75,000 distinct CDR3 sequences, with around four fifths observed a single time. The sequenced sample consisted of lung tumor tissue. Receptor source: a man aged 60-69 years with non-small cell lung cancer.

This clonotype was observed a single time. The junction departs from the called germline gene at one end, perhaps through a read error. The J gene is TRBJ2-7, the V gene TRBV6-5; the D gene is possibly TRBD1 (5 bases). There are 14 residues in the CDR3. Germline CDR1 and CDR2: MNHEY and SVGAGI. The CDR3 reads CASSSLTQDYEQYF. The CDR3 nucleotides are TGTGCCAGTAGTTCATTGACACAGGACTACGAGCAGTACTTC.

The gene calls are TRBV20-1 and TRBJ2-7; 8 nucleotides align to TRBD2. This CDR3 contains 14 residues. J was trimmed by 6 bases and V by 6 bases; bases with no gene match: 13. Germline V gene lookup returns CDR1 DFQATT and CDR2 SNEGSKA (reference sequence). This CDR3 reads CSAGPGLVVFEQYF. The CDR3 DNA sequence: TGCAGTGCAGGACCGGGACTAGTAGTCTTCGAGCAGTACTTC.

This clonotype was observed a single time. One end of the junction is discordant with germline, which a read error may explain. This sequence joins TRBV6-5 and TRBJ2-7; TRBD2 matches 7 bases. CDR1 MNHEY and CDR2 SVGAGI come from the germline V gene. This CDR3 region has 15 residues. The CDR3 nucleotides are TGTGCCAGCAGTTACTCGAGGCGGGAGACTGCTGAGCACCACTTC. It yields the protein CASSYSRRETAEHHF.

In the case of this clonotype: This clone may be a read error of a much larger clone one base away. The chain couples TRBV5-1 to TRBJ2-2; tentatively, D is TRBD1 (5 bases). The germline V gene encodes CDR1 SGHRS and CDR2 YFSETQ. V lost 0 bases to trimming and J lost 0 bases, with 9 bases between them. This CDR3 has 16 residues. The CDR3 here is CASSLADSTNTGELFF. Here the CDR3 DNA reads TGCGCCAGCAGCTTGGCCGACAGTACGAACACCGGGGAGCTGTTTTTT.

The chain couples TRBV11-2 to TRBJ2-2, with a possible D match to TRBD2 (7 bases). The CDR3 runs 17 residues. V lost 7 bases to trimming and J lost 5 bases, with 23 bases between them. The V gene's germline CDR1 is SGHAT and CDR2 FQNNGV. The CDR3, as DNA: TGTGCCAGCATCCGGAGTAGGGGGGGGTCCCGGACCGGGGAGCTGTTTTTT. Encoded protein: CASIRSRGGSRTGELFF.

The chain links TRBV12-3 or TRBV12-4 to TRBJ2-4; D might be TRBD1 (7 bases). The CDR3 consists of 13 residues. The V end lost 5 bases, the J end lost 7 bases, and 12 bases lay between the germline ends. The CDR3 spells CASSGRGRNIQYF. Here the CDR3 DNA reads TGTGCCAGCAGTGGCAGGGGGAGGAACATTCAGTACTTC.

On this clonotype itself: The junction differs from germline at one of its ends, possibly a read error. The J gene is TRBJ1-2, the V gene TRBV6-5; 10 bases fit TRBD1. Germline CDR1 is MNHEY and CDR2 is SVGAGI. CDR3 length: 16 residues. CDR3 nucleotides: TGTGCCACTAGAGCCCGGACAGGGGGGAGTAACTATGGTTACACCTTC. Translated, it gives CATRARTGGSNYGYTF.

This clonotype was observed many times. J is TRBJ2-3 and V is TRBV20-1, with 9 bases identical to TRBD2. CDR3 length: 16 residues. V was pared by 1 base and J by 5 bases, with 10 bases of the junction left unmatched. The germline CDR1 and CDR2 sequences are DFQATT and SNEGSKA (reference sequence). The CDR3 region is CSARGTSVPGLDTQYF. The DNA for the CDR3 is TGCAGTGCTAGAGGGACTAGCGTCCCCGGGTTAGATACGCAGTATTTT.

The chain links TRBV5-4 to TRBJ2-3; D gene uncertain. The DNA matches TRBJ1-5 better at its end, which makes the J call doubtful. The CDR3 runs 16 residues. Germline CDR1 SGHNT, CDR2 YYREEE (reference sequence). The DNA of the CDR3 is TGTGCCAGCAGCCCTATCGAGCAGGAGCCGGGAGATTCGCAGCATTTT. Protein product: CASSPIEQEPGDSQHF.

Regarding this clonotype: The conserved closing phenylalanine or tryptophan is absent in this CDR3, likely reflecting a read error. The rearrangement uses TRBV10-3 and TRBJ1-5; TRBD1 agrees at 7 bases. The CDR3 is 13 residues long. V shed 10 bases and J 9 bases; nucleotides not matched to a gene: 12. CDR1 and CDR2 (germline): ENHRY, SYGVKD. In DNA form, the CDR3 reads TGTGCCACCAGAAAAGGACAGGACGGGCCCCAGCATCTT. Residues: CATRKGQDGPQHL.

In its sample, this clonotype was seen once. V is TRBV10-1 and J is TRBJ1-5; D may be TRBD1 (5 bases). This CDR3 spans 13 amino acids. Germline V gene data show CDR1 as WNHNN and CDR2 as SYGVQD (reference sequence). The CDR3 coding sequence is TGCACCGGGACCTGGAGCGGGAATCAGCCCCAGCATTTT. Translated: CTGTWSGNQPQHF.

The CDR3 here is CSVKGVGSTEAFF. Written as DNA, the CDR3 is TGCAGTGTGAAAGGGGTGGGGAGCACTGAAGCTTTCTTT. The genes are TRBV29-1 and TRBJ1-1; a possible D gene is TRBD1 (5 bases). Germline-derived CDR1 and CDR2 are SQVTM and ANQGSEA. The CDR3 covers 13 residues.

Notes on this clonotype: Being one base from a much bigger clone, this may be a read error. The chain couples TRBV11-2 to TRBJ2-7, with 10 bases identical to TRBD2. The CDR3 loop spans 14 amino acids. Germline CDR1 and CDR2: SGHAT and FQNNGV. The CDR3: CASSFLLAGYDQYF. The CDR3, as DNA: TGTGCCAGCAGCTTCTTACTAGCGGGATACGATCAGTACTTC.

This clonotype was observed a few times. The genes are TRBV14 and TRBJ2-3, with D possibly TRBD1 on 7 matching bases. Trimming removed 2 bases from V and 6 bases from J, with 21 bases in between. The CDR3 is 17 amino acids. Germline-derived CDR1 and CDR2 are SGHDN and FVKESK. The chain's CDR3 is CASSQPNRGGWVDTQYF. The CDR3 DNA reads as TGTGCCAGCAGCCAACCCAACAGGGGAGGTTGGGTGGATACGCAGTATTTT.

On this clonotype: The CDR3 carries no conserved terminal phenylalanine or tryptophan, so it likely arises from a read error. The chain links TRBV6-1 to TRBJ1-6; the D is unclear. The CDR3 is made up of 16 amino acids. V gave up 2 bases and J gave up 5 bases, with 13 bases separating them. Per the germline V gene, CDR1 is MNHNS and CDR2 is SASEGT. The CDR3 DNA is TGTGCCAGCAGTGAAACCCTCCCGGGCAATAATTCACCCCTCCACGTT. Protein sequence: CASSETLPGNNSPLHV.

A remark on this clonotype: Mismatch with germline at one junction end may stem from a read error. CDR3 nucleotides: TGCAGTGCCGAGGGCGCCGGGACAATGAGCTGGTATCGCAATCAGCCCCAGAATTTT. It yields the protein CSAEGAGTMSWYRNQPQNF. V gene TRBV20-1 combines with J gene TRBJ1-5, with D perhaps TRBD1 (6 bases). This CDR3 has 19 amino acids. CDR1 and CDR2 from the germline V gene are DFQATT and SNEGSKA (reference sequence).